Following are 29 T cell receptor beta chains from one sample sequenced in a study of vaccination and CD4 T cells after COVID-19. No antigen has been identified for these receptors. Oncomine TCR Beta short-read sequencing was applied to DNA from cultured CD4+ T cells. TCRdb itself ran the PCR reads through MiXCR, one entry per CDR3 protein. Among around 12,000 distinct CDR3 sequences, roughly 76% were seen once, and the ten largest hold around 20%. Treatment denoted: roughly 10-day PBMC culture with coronavirus spike peptide pools or control peptides (ViraFEST assay). Sequenced input: CD4+ T cells from blood, cultured in vitro. Receptor source: a human donor who had recovered from COVID-19.

V usage is TRBV20-1 and J usage is TRBJ1-5; no firm D call. Germline V gene data show CDR1 as DFQATT and CDR2 as SNEGSKA (reference sequence). CDR3 length: 13 amino acids. Trimming removed 0 bases from V and 7 bases from J, with 10 bases in between. The CDR3 loop reads CSARDRPEQPQHF. The CDR3 DNA reads TGCAGTGCTAGAGATCGGCCCGAGCAGCCCCAGCATTTT.

V and J are TRBV6-5 and TRBJ1-1, with D hard to call. V lost 2 bases, J lost 2 bases, and 9 bases lay in between. The CDR3 sequence is 14 residues long. From germline, CDR1 is MNHEY and CDR2 SVGAGI. The CDR3 nucleotides read TGTGCCAGCAGTTACGGACGGGAAAACACTGAAGCTTTCTTT. Its translation is CASSYGRENTEAFF.

This chain connects TRBV28 to TRBJ2-7; D remains ambiguous. From germline, CDR1 is MDHEN and CDR2 SYDVKM. V was clipped by 3 bases and J by 4 bases, with 7 bases between them. CDR3 length equals 12 residues. The CDR3 DNA reads as TGTGCCAGCAGTTTCAGAAAGTACGAGCAGTACTTC. Protein sequence: CASSFRKYEQYF.

The rearrangement joins TRBV27 to TRBJ1-6; D is unclear. Germline assignment: CDR1 MNHEY and CDR2 SMNVEV (reference sequence). This CDR3 region has 16 residues. The ends were cut back, 3 bases at V and 10 bases at J, with 19 bases in the middle. CDR3 residues: CASSLTTPVGSSPLHF. The CDR3 nucleotides read TGTGCCAGCAGTTTGACCACCCCGGTGGGGTCCTCACCCCTCCACTTT.

The chain couples TRBV11-2 to TRBJ1-6; D uncertain. CDR3 length equals 13 residues. The ends were cut back, 1 base at V and 7 bases at J, with 5 bases in the middle. Germline CDR1 is SGHAT and CDR2 is FQNNGV. The CDR3 protein is CASSLAGNSPLHF. CDR3 bases: TGTGCCAGCAGCTTAGCGGGGAATTCACCCCTCCACTTT.

The J gene is TRBJ2-5, the V gene TRBV7-2; 9 bases are a match to TRBD2. With V trimmed by 1 base and J by 5 bases, 11 bases remained unmatched. The CDR3 runs to 17 residues. Germline CDR1 is SGHTA and CDR2 is FQGNSA. CDR3 residues: CASSLVRLAGKGETQYF. The DNA of the CDR3 is TGTGCCAGCAGCTTAGTGAGGCTAGCGGGAAAGGGGGAGACCCAGTACTTC.

The table lists this clonotype with a count of one. The chain joins TRBV20-1 to TRBJ2-3, with 12 bases matching TRBD2. With 3 bases clipped from V and 4 bases from J, the junction kept 14 bases outside the gene matches. The CDR3 has 18 residues. Per the germline V gene, CDR1 is DFQATT and CDR2 is SNEGSKA (reference sequence). CDR3 bases: TGCAGTGCTAGGGATTCTAGCGGGAGGGGCACCGGTGCAGATACGCAGTATTTT. Protein: CSARDSSGRGTGADTQYF.

The rearrangement links TRBV7-9 to TRBJ1-2; possibly TRBD1 for D (5 bases). The CDR3 is made up of 14 amino acids. Germline CDR1 and CDR2: SEHNR and FQNEAQ (reference sequence). The V end lost 5 bases, the J end lost 2 bases, and 12 bases lay between the germline ends. In nucleotides, the CDR3 is TGTGCCAGCAGCCCCCGAGGGGCGAACTATGGCTACACCTTC. This gives the protein CASSPRGANYGYTF.

The V gene is TRBV24-1, the J gene TRBJ2-1; tentatively, D is TRBD2 (5 bases). Trimming removed 2 bases from V and 5 bases from J, with 12 bases in between. This CDR3 is 15 amino acids long. Germline V gene sequence: CDR1 KGHDR, CDR2 SFDVKD. The CDR3 spells CATSDSTRGNNEQFF. CDR3 bases: TGTGCCACCAGTGATTCAACTCGGGGAAACAATGAGCAGTTCTTC.

The V call is TRBV7-2, the J call TRBJ1-2; D remains ambiguous. Germline CDR1 is SGHTA and CDR2 is FQGNSA. CDR3 length: 12 amino acids. V dropped 7 bases and J dropped 4 bases, with 10 bases sitting between them. The CDR3 sequence: CASTRTLYGYTF. In DNA form, the CDR3 reads TGTGCCAGCACGCGAACCCTCTATGGCTACACCTTC.

V usage is TRBV7-9 and J usage is TRBJ1-3; TRBD1 aligns across 7 bases. Germline V gives CDR1 SEHNR, CDR2 FQNEAQ (reference sequence). The CDR3 covers 16 residues. The V and J ends lost 5 bases and 0 bases, in that order; junction bases with no gene match: 7. In DNA form, the CDR3 reads TGTGCCAGCAGCGACACGGGACAGAGCTCTGGAAACACCATATATTTT. Translation: CASSDTGQSSGNTIYF. Variable domain in full (rest from reference TRBV7-9 and TRBJ1-3): DTGVSQNPRHKITKRGQNVTFRCDPISEHNRLYWYRQTLGQGPEFLTYFQNEAQLEKSRLLSDRFSAERPKGSFSTLEIQRTEQGDSAMYLCASSDTGQSSGNTIYFGEGSWLTVV.

J is TRBJ1-1 and V is TRBV7-2, with D possibly TRBD1 on 6 matching bases. The CDR3 is 15 residues long. The V and J ends lost 2 bases and 5 bases respectively, with 15 bases between them. CDR1 is SGHTA, CDR2 FQGNSA, per germline. The CDR3 nucleotides read TGTGCCAGCAGCTTATGGGGGGGGCGGGGAACTGAAGCTTTCTTT. This sequence encodes CASSLWGGRGTEAFF.

The genes are TRBV28 and TRBJ1-1; D is possibly TRBD1 (5 bases). Trimming shortened V by 3 bases and J by 4 bases, and 24 bases separated the two germline ends. From germline, CDR1 is MDHEN and CDR2 SYDVKM. The CDR3 has 18 residues. CDR3 amino acids: CASSFLTGRGITGTEAFF. CDR3 sequence (DNA): TGTGCCAGCAGTTTTCTCACTGGACGGGGGATTACGGGCACTGAAGCTTTCTTT.

The gene calls are TRBV20-1 and TRBJ2-5; TRBD1 or TRBD2 may be the D gene (7 bases each). The CDR3 contains 12 residues. CDR1 is DFQATT, CDR2 SNEGSKA, per germline (reference sequence). V dropped 6 bases and J dropped 4 bases, with 12 bases sitting between them. The CDR3 loop reads CSASGGAETQYF. DNA for the CDR3: TGCAGTGCGTCAGGGGGGGCAGAGACCCAGTACTTC.

This sequence joins TRBV28 and TRBJ1-3, with D possibly being TRBD1 (5 bases). This CDR3 is 14 amino acids long. The V gene lost 6 bases and the J gene lost 3 bases, with 12 bases spanning the gap. Per the germline V gene, CDR1 is MDHEN and CDR2 is SYDVKM. CDR3 in DNA: TGTGCCAGCAGCTCTCGTGGGGGTGGAAACACCATATATTTT. It is translated as CASSSRGGGNTIYF.

The gene calls are TRBV2 and TRBJ1-1; tentatively, D is TRBD1 (5 bases). Germline CDR1 reads SNHLY; CDR2 reads FYNNEI. The germline V and J ends were trimmed by 8 bases and 6 bases, with 13 bases remaining between them. The CDR3 covers 12 residues. The DNA for the CDR3 is TGTGCCAGCGGTTGGGGGGAGGCTGAAGCTTTCTTT. Amino acid sequence: CASGWGEAEAFF.

This clonotype was observed a handful of times. The V and J genes are TRBV6-4 and TRBJ1-1; 8 bases line up with TRBD1. There are 13 residues in the CDR3. With 10 bases clipped from V and 3 bases from J, the junction kept 7 bases outside the gene matches. The germline V gene encodes CDR1 MRHNA and CDR2 SNTAGT. This CDR3 reads CATPTGEDTEAFF. In DNA form, the CDR3 reads TGTGCCACGCCGACAGGGGAGGACACTGAAGCTTTCTTT.

This chain's CDR3 is CAWSVVGFYGSPLHF. The CDR3 coding sequence is TGTGCCTGGAGTGTAGTAGGGTTCTACGGTTCACCCCTCCACTTT. The chain joins TRBV30 to TRBJ1-6; no clear D. The V end lost 0 bases, the J end lost 9 bases, and 15 bases lay between the germline ends. Looked up from germline, CDR1 is GTSNPN and CDR2 is SVGIG (reference sequence). This CDR3 comprises 15 residues.

The chain couples TRBV6-2 or TRBV6-3 to TRBJ2-5; 7 bases are shared with TRBD1. CDR1 MNHEY and CDR2 SVGEGT come from the germline V gene. V lost 5 bases to trimming and J lost 1 base; unmatched junction nucleotides: 7. CDR3 length: 15 residues. CDR3 coding DNA: TGTGCCAGCAGTCCCAGGGGGATAATCCAAGAGACCCAGTACTTC. The encoded protein is CASSPRGIIQETQYF.

This clonotype was detected once. This rearrangement joins TRBV27 to TRBJ2-1; D is unresolved. The CDR3 is 14 amino acids. Trimming shortened V by 8 bases and J by 2 bases, and 13 bases separated the two germline ends. CDR1 MNHEY and CDR2 SMNVEV come from the germline V gene (reference sequence). The CDR3 loop reads CASADVVAYNEQFF. The CDR3 bases are TGTGCCAGCGCGGACGTAGTAGCCTACAATGAGCAGTTCTTC.

The chain uses TRBV27 and TRBJ1-2; tentatively, D is TRBD1 (6 bases). Germline V gene lookup returns CDR1 MNHEY and CDR2 SMNVEV (reference sequence). The CDR3 has 12 residues. Trimming pared 5 bases from V and 12 bases from J, leaving 16 bases between. DNA of the CDR3: TGTGCCAGCAGTAACAGGGTGAGCGGCCACACCTTC. Its translation: CASSNRVSGHTF.

This clonotype has a handful of counts. The chain employs TRBV27 and TRBJ1-1; 7 bases align to TRBD1. V shed 4 bases and J 5 bases; nucleotides not matched to a gene: 10. CDR3 length: 15 residues. Germline CDR1 is MNHEY and CDR2 is SMNVEV (reference sequence). Here the CDR3 reads CASSSEQGRRTEAFF. In nucleotides, the CDR3 is TGTGCCAGCAGTTCCGAACAGGGGCGTAGGACTGAAGCTTTCTTT.

The DNA for the CDR3 is TGTGCCAGCAGCTTTGACAATCAGCCCCAGCATTTT. It translates to CASSFDNQPQHF. The chain couples TRBV11-2 to TRBJ1-5; D ambiguous. The V and J ends lost 3 bases and 3 bases respectively, with 3 bases between them. This CDR3 contains 12 residues. The V gene's germline CDR1 is SGHAT and CDR2 FQNNGV.

This chain links TRBV19 with TRBJ1-2; TRBD1 might be the D (6 bases). Trimming removed 1 base from V and 7 bases from J, with 10 bases in between. The CDR3 totals 13 residues. CDR1 is LNHDA and CDR2 is SQIVND in the germline V gene (reference sequence). The CDR3 nucleotides read TGTGCCAGTAGTATAGGAGGGGGACGTGGCTACACCTTC. It encodes CASSIGGGRGYTF.

The chain has TRBV20-1 and TRBJ1-1; no firm D call. This CDR3 has 13 amino acids. Germline V CDR1 and CDR2: DFQATT, SNEGSKA (reference sequence). V was clipped by 5 bases and J by 4 bases, with 14 bases between them. The CDR3 protein is CSAWVFWATEAFF. In DNA, the CDR3 is TGCAGTGCTTGGGTCTTCTGGGCCACTGAAGCTTTCTTT.

The chain has TRBV27 and TRBJ2-7; 12 bases align to TRBD2. Germline CDR1 reads MNHEY; CDR2 reads SMNVEV (reference sequence). J lost 7 bases, V lost 5 bases, and 12 bases had no gene match. The CDR3 extends over 16 amino acids. CDR3 in amino acids: CASSPRLAGERLEQYF. The DNA for the CDR3 is TGTGCCAGCAGTCCCCGACTAGCGGGAGAGAGGCTGGAGCAGTACTTC.

This clonotype was counted a few times. The chain uses TRBV28 and TRBJ2-5, with 8 bases matching TRBD1. The CDR3 is 14 amino acids. V was pared by 3 bases and J by 3 bases, with 3 bases of the junction left unmatched. Germline CDR1 is MDHEN and CDR2 is SYDVKM. The CDR3 bases are TGTGCCAGCAGTTTGAGGACAGGGAAAGAGACCCAGTACTTC. Residues: CASSLRTGKETQYF. The full variable domain, rest sourced from reference TRBV28 and TRBJ2-5, is DVKVTQSSRYLVKRTGEKVFLECVQDMDHENMFWYRQDPGLGLRLIYFSYDVKMKEKGDIPEGYSVSREKKERFSLILESASTNQTSMYLCASSLRTGKETQYFGPGTRLLVL.

This clonotype has more than one count but fewer than ten. The V call is TRBV4-3, the J call TRBJ2-2, with 13 bases lining up with TRBD2. J lost 6 bases, V lost 4 bases, and 5 bases had no gene match. The CDR3 contains 16 residues. From germline, CDR1 is LGHNA and CDR2 YSLEER. The CDR3 coding sequence is TGCGCCAGCAGCCCTAGGACTAGCGGGAGCCCCGGGGAGCTGTTTTTT. It translates to CASSPRTSGSPGELFF.

V is TRBV6-1 and J is TRBJ2-3; tentative D call: TRBD2 (5 bases). CDR1 MNHNS and CDR2 SASEGT come from the germline V gene. The CDR3 totals 16 residues. Trimming stripped 6 bases from V and 2 bases from J, with 18 bases between. For the CDR3, the DNA is TGTGCCAGCAGCCGCAGAGGGAGCGGATACACAGATACGCAGTATTTT. Its translation: CASSRRGSGYTDTQYF.